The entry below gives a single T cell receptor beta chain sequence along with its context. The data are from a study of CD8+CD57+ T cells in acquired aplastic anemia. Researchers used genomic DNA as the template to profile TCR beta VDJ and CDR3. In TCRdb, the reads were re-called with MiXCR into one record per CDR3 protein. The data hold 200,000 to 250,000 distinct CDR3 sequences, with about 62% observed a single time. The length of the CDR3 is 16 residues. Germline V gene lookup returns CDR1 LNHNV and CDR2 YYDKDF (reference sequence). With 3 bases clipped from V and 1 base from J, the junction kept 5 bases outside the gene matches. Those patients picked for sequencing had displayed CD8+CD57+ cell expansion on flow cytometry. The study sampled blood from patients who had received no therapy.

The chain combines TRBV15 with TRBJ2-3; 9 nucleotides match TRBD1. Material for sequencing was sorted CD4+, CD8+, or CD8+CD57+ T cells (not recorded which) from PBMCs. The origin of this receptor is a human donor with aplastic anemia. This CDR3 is CATSSPWDRGTDTQYF. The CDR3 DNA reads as TGTGCCACCAGCAGCCCTTGGGACAGGGGCACAGATACGCAGTATTTT.